This T cell receptor beta chain is drawn from a study of OX40 agonist ivuxolimab in advanced cancers. Overall study: The study enrolled dose-escalation patients with hepatocellular carcinoma, melanoma, renal cell or head and neck cancer. Aged about 20 to 85 with a mean of around 60 years, they were approximately 80% male. Study-level findings and limits: Antigen specificity remained undetermined for the expanded peripheral T cells.

CDR1 is SGHTA, CDR2 FQGNSA, per germline. The trim removed 4 bases at V and 6 bases at J, leaving 9 bases unmatched. The CDR3 loop spans 14 amino acids. Libraries were prepared by immunoSEQ multiplex PCR; TCRdb keeps only in-frame clonotypes and omits some of them. The table records 50,000 or so clones, roughly 89% of them present only once. As for this clone: As yet, its antigen is unknown.

With autoimmune disease history or systemic immunosuppression, patients were excluded. Sequencing was performed on CD4+ or CD8+ T cells sorted from blood, taken in a trial of the OX40 agonist ivuxolimab. The sequence came from an adult with an advanced solid tumor such as melanoma, head and neck, liver or kidney cancer. The chain has TRBV7-2 and TRBJ2-7; 7 bases map to TRBD2. CDR3 DNA: TGTGCCAGCAGCTCAGCGGGGAGGGGTCTCGAGCAGTACTTC. Its translation: CASSSAGRGLEQYF. Complete variable domain (other parts from reference TRBV7-2 and TRBJ2-7): GAGVSQSPSNKVTEKGKDVELRCDPISGHTALYWYRQSLGQGLEFLIYFQGNSAPDKSGLPSDRFSAERTGGSVSTLTIQRTQQEDSAVYLCASSSAGRGLEQYFGPGTRLTVT.